Listed below are T cell receptor beta chains from one sample, sequenced in a study of T cell responses to AZD1222 COVID-19 vaccine. TCRdb's copy holds only in-frame clones and misses some; the assay was immunoSEQ multiplex PCR. The sample contains some 120,000 clones, around nine tenths of which appear only once. Sample: peripheral blood, taken on day 0 of AZD1222 vaccination. These receptors were taken from an adult in good health. The CDR3 runs from the conserved cysteine through the conserved F or W. D genes are given only for firm matches. Rows may omit the clone size; those that give it use once, few, many or a size class.

j_call v_call clone_size d_call cdr3_aa cdr3_nt
TRBJ2-5 TRBV5-1 NA TRBD1 CASSLATGPQETQYF TGCGCCAGCAGCTTGGCGACAGGGCCGCAAGAGACCCAGTACTTC
TRBJ1-1 TRBV18 NA NA CASSPPQELGAFF TGTGCCAGCTCACCACCGCAAGAACTGGGAGCTTTCTTT
TRBJ1-2 TRBV15 NA NA CATSRDMGSGGYTF TGTGCCACCAGCAGAGATATGGGATCGGGAGGCTACACCTTC
TRBJ2-3 TRBV6-5 few NA CASSYRVTDTQYF TGTGCCAGCAGTTATAGGGTCACAGATACGCAGTATTTT
TRBJ1-2 TRBV6-5 NA NA CASRPRGSENYGYTF TGTGCCAGCAGACCGAGGGGAAGCGAGAACTATGGCTACACCTTC
TRBJ2-6 TRBV15 NA NA CATSREKGSGANVLTF TGTGCCACCAGCAGAGAGAAAGGCTCTGGGGCCAACGTCCTGACTTTC
TRBJ2-1 TRBV6-1 NA TRBD2 CASSELAGSYNEQFF TGTGCCAGCAGTGAACTAGCGGGCTCCTACAATGAGCAGTTCTTC
TRBJ2-3 TRBV19 NA NA CASSIAGADTQYF TGTGCCAGTAGTATAGCTGGCGCAGATACGCAGTATTTT
TRBJ1-2 TRBV10-3 NA NA CAISESVERQANYGYTF TGTGCCATCAGTGAGTCGGTAGAGAGACAGGCTAACTATGGCTACACCTTC
TRBJ1-2 TRBV4-1 NA NA CASSRTGRTLGYTF TGCGCCAGCAGCCGAACAGGGCGAACCCTTGGCTACACCTTC
TRBJ2-1 TRBV6-2/TRBV6-3 NA TRBD2 CASSSMTSGGKSSYNEQFF TGTGCCAGCAGTTCAATGACTAGCGGGGGAAAAAGCTCCTACAATGAGCAGTTCTTC
TRBJ2-7 TRBV28 NA TRBD1 CASSSYRGPNEQYF TGTGCCAGCAGTTCCTACAGGGGACCCAACGAGCAGTACTTC